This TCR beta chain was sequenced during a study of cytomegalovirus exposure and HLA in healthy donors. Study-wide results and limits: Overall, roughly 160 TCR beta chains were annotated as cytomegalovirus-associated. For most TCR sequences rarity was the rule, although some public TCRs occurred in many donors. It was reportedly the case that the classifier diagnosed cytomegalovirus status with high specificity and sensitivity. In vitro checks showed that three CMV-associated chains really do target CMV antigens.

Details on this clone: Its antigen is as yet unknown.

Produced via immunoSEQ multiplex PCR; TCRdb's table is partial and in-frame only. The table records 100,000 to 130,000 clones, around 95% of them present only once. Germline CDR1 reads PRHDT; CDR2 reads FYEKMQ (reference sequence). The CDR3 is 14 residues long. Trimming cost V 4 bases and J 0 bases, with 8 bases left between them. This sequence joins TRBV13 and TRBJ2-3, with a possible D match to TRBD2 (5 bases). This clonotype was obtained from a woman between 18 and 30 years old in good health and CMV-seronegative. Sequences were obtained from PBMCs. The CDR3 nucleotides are TGTGCCAGCAGCTCCAGGACTAGCACAGATACGCAGTATTTT. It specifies CASSSRTSTDTQYF.